This TCR beta chain derives from a study of OX40 agonist ivuxolimab in advanced cancers. Study outcomes and limitations: The study found that CD8+ T cells averaged more expanded clones than CD4+.

Produced via immunoSEQ multiplex PCR; TCRdb's table is partial and in-frame only. The sample records some 100,000 clones, roughly 90% being singletons. Notes on this clone: The antigen remains unidentified.

Trimming cost V 0 bases and J 2 bases, with 6 bases left between them. Germline V gene lookup returns CDR1 SGHRS and CDR2 YFSETQ. The CDR3 consists of 14 residues. Sampling times: baseline, cycle 4 day 1, cycle 7 day 1. The J gene is TRBJ2-1, the V gene TRBV5-1; D is ambiguous. Sequenced material: CD4+ or CD8+ T cells sorted from blood, taken in a trial of the OX40 agonist ivuxolimab. This receptor was obtained from an adult with an advanced solid tumor such as melanoma, head and neck, liver or kidney cancer. Here the CDR3 reads CASSLVSAYNEQFF. DNA for the CDR3: TGCGCCAGCAGCTTGGTCAGTGCCTACAATGAGCAGTTCTTC.